The next 23 T cell receptor beta chains were all read from a single sample in a study of OX40 agonist ivuxolimab in advanced cancers. The protocol was immunoSEQ multiplex PCR, while the TCRdb copy is restricted to in-frame clones and leaves out a portion. This table has just over 90,000 clones, about 92% appearing once. This specimen was CD4+ or CD8+ T cells sorted from blood, taken in a trial of the OX40 agonist ivuxolimab. These receptors were collected from an adult with an advanced solid tumor such as melanoma, head and neck, liver or kidney cancer.

The V and J genes are TRBV9 and TRBJ2-7; D is uncertain. The CDR3 runs 14 residues. Trimming left V 1 base short and J 3 bases short, with 11 bases between. Germline-derived CDR1 and CDR2 are SGDLS and YYNGEE. The CDR3: CASSVKAMDYEQYF. DNA of the CDR3: TGTGCCAGCAGCGTAAAAGCGATGGACTACGAGCAGTACTTC.

This chain connects TRBV5-4 to TRBJ2-7; D is undetermined. This CDR3 comprises 14 residues. Trimming cost V 1 base and J 2 bases, with 10 bases left between them. Germline CDR1 SGHNT, CDR2 YYREEE (reference sequence). CDR3 amino acids: CASSLWERAYEQYF. The CDR3 region has the DNA TGTGCCAGCAGCTTGTGGGAAAGGGCCTACGAGCAGTACTTC. The full variable domain, rest sourced from reference TRBV5-4 and TRBJ2-7, is ETGVTQSPTHLIKTRGQQVTLRCSSQSGHNTVSWYQQALGQGPQFIFQYYREEENGRGNFPPRFSGLQFPNYSSELNVNALELDDSALYLCASSLWERAYEQYFGPGTRLTVT.

The chain joins TRBV2 to TRBJ2-2; D is unclear. The CDR3 sequence is 11 residues long. V lost 7 bases and J 6 bases, leaving 6 bases between the germline ends. Germline V CDR1 and CDR2: SNHLY, FYNNEI. The CDR3 is CASTQPGELFF. Here the CDR3 DNA reads TGTGCCAGCACTCAGCCCGGGGAGCTGTTTTTT.

This chain uses TRBV11-3 with TRBJ1-1, with a weak D call TRBD1 (5 bases). The ends were cut back, 8 bases at V and 4 bases at J, with 20 bases in the middle. Per the germline V gene, CDR1 is SGHNT and CDR2 is YENEEA. The CDR3 is 15 amino acids. The chain's CDR3 is CASGGAHTPGTEAFF. The CDR3 DNA follows: TGTGCCAGCGGCGGGGCCCATACCCCCGGCACTGAAGCTTTCTTT.

The J gene is TRBJ2-2, the V gene TRBV6-5; D is perhaps TRBD1 (8 bases). This CDR3 spans 15 amino acids. Germline CDR1 and CDR2: MNHEY and SVGAGI. V shed 1 base and J shed 7 bases, with 13 bases lying between them. The CDR3 spells CASSYWTGRDGELFF. The CDR3 coding sequence is TGTGCCAGCAGTTACTGGACAGGGAGGGACGGGGAGCTGTTTTTT.

The chain is built from TRBV19 and TRBJ2-7; D is perhaps TRBD2 (6 bases). The CDR3 totals 12 residues. V dropped 3 bases and J dropped 6 bases, with 9 bases sitting between them. CDR1 LNHDA and CDR2 SQIVND come from the germline V gene (reference sequence). The CDR3 here is CASSIGSGEQYF. The DNA of the CDR3 is TGTGCCAGTAGTATCGGGAGTGGCGAGCAGTACTTC. The full variable domain, with the rest looked up from reference TRBV19 and TRBJ2-7, is DGGITQSPKYLFRKEGQNVTLSCEQNLNHDAMYWYRQDPGQGLRLIYYSQIVNDFQKGDIAEGYSVSREKKESFPLTVTSAQKNPTAFYLCASSIGSGEQYFGPGTRLTVT.

This chain connects TRBV15 to TRBJ1-5; tentative D call: TRBD1 (5 bases). V was shortened by 0 bases and J by 7 bases, with 16 bases between the two germline ends. This CDR3 comprises 16 residues. Germline CDR1 reads LNHNV; CDR2 reads YYDKDF (reference sequence). The CDR3, as DNA: TGTGCCACCAGCAGAGAAGGGGTGGGGGTACGACAGCCCCAGCATTTT. Translated: CATSREGVGVRQPQHF.

This chain links TRBV10-1 with TRBJ2-3, with TRBD1 matching 8 bases. The J segment lost 1 base and the V segment lost 2 bases, leaving 5 bases of the junction unmatched. This CDR3 contains 16 residues. In germline, CDR1 is WNHNN, CDR2 SYGVQD (reference sequence). The chain's CDR3 is CASSETGTGRTDTQYF. The CDR3 nucleotides read TGCGCCAGCAGTGAGACCGGGACAGGACGCACAGATACGCAGTATTTT.

V is TRBV7-2 and J is TRBJ2-7; D gene uncertain. V was trimmed by 6 bases and J by 1 base, leaving 10 bases between them. Per germline, CDR1 SGHTA and CDR2 FQGNSA. This CDR3 comprises 13 residues. This CDR3 reads CASRPGSSYEQYF. The CDR3 region has the DNA TGTGCCAGCAGGCCCGGGTCATCCTACGAGCAGTACTTC.

V usage is TRBV5-4 and J usage is TRBJ1-2; D uncertain. Germline loops: CDR1 SGHNT, CDR2 YYREEE (reference sequence). Trimming pared 4 bases from V and 1 base from J, leaving 14 bases between. This CDR3 is built from 15 residues. Here the CDR3 reads CASSLREGINYGYTF. The CDR3 DNA sequence: TGTGCCAGCAGCCTACGGGAAGGGATTAACTATGGCTACACCTTC.

The chain employs TRBV5-4 and TRBJ2-7, with 7 bases matching TRBD1. The germline V gene has CDR1 SGHNT and CDR2 YYREEE (reference sequence). CDR3 size: 15 residues. J lost 5 bases, V lost 6 bases, and 14 bases had no gene match. CDR3 nucleotide sequence: TGTGCCAGCACCCTCGATGGACAGGTTCCCAACGAGCAGTACTTC. This encodes CASTLDGQVPNEQYF.

The rearrangement links TRBV27 to TRBJ2-7; D not resolved. In germline, CDR1 is MNHEY, CDR2 SMNVEV (reference sequence). V lost 3 bases and J lost 6, with 15 bases in between. This CDR3 contains 14 residues. DNA of the CDR3: TGTGCCAGCAGTTTCGGTGGCACATCGGCCGAGCAGTACTTC. Translating it yields CASSFGGTSAEQYF.

This chain uses TRBV29-1 with TRBJ2-7, with D perhaps TRBD2 (6 bases). V lost 5 bases and J 7 bases, leaving 21 bases between the germline ends. Germline V gives CDR1 SQVTM, CDR2 ANQGSEA. There are 14 residues in the CDR3. The CDR3 region is CSVLPGRRAGEQYF. The CDR3 bases are TGCAGCGTTTTACCGGGCCGGCGGGCGGGGGAGCAGTACTTC.

This chain connects TRBV15 to TRBJ2-7; TRBD2 matches at 8 bases. Germline-derived CDR1 and CDR2 are LNHNV and YYDKDF (reference sequence). CDR3 length equals 14 residues. The ends lost 0 bases at V and 3 bases at J; junction bases unmatched: 1. CDR3 in amino acids: CATSRDGRDYEQYF. The CDR3 region has the DNA TGTGCCACCAGCAGAGACGGGAGGGACTACGAGCAGTACTTC.

This clone appeared a single time. V usage is TRBV13 and J usage is TRBJ2-3; 10 nucleotides align to TRBD2. CDR1 is PRHDT, CDR2 FYEKMQ, per germline (reference sequence). The CDR3 consists of 18 residues. V lost 4 bases, J lost 1 base, and 11 bases stayed unmatched. The CDR3 coding sequence is TGTGCCAGCAGCTCCCGGGGAGCGGGGGGGCCGGGCACAGATACGCAGTATTTT. Translation gives CASSSRGAGGPGTDTQYF.

Points on this clone: Sequence at one end of the junction differs from germline and may be a read error. The V and J genes are TRBV5-1 and TRBJ1-2; D is undetermined. The germline V gene has CDR1 SGHRS and CDR2 YFSETQ. CDR3 length equals 13 residues. Here the CDR3 DNA reads TGTGCCAGCAGCTTGGAATTGGACTATGGCTACACCTTC. Its protein is CASSLELDYGYTF.

V and J are TRBV6-5 and TRBJ1-1, with TRBD1 as a possible D gene (5 bases). Germline assignment: CDR1 MNHEY and CDR2 SVGAGI. Trimming stripped 6 bases from V and 5 bases from J, with 13 bases between. This CDR3 region has 13 residues. CDR3 amino acids: CASREGLGTEAFF. The CDR3 DNA sequence: TGTGCCAGCAGAGAGGGGCTGGGAACTGAAGCTTTCTTT.

The rearrangement uses TRBV28 and TRBJ2-7; D perhaps matches TRBD2 (6 bases). V was cut by 2 bases and J by 7 bases, with 9 bases left in between. The CDR3 covers 12 residues. CDR1 MDHEN and CDR2 SYDVKM come from the germline V gene. The CDR3 spells CASSLRRGEQYF. CDR3 nucleotide sequence: TGTGCCAGCAGTTTACGGAGGGGTGAGCAGTACTTC.

The chain employs TRBV30 and TRBJ2-1; D ambiguous. Germline V gene lookup returns CDR1 GTSNPN and CDR2 SVGIG (reference sequence). Trimming left V 1 base short and J 4 bases short, with 2 bases between. There are 11 residues in the CDR3. The DNA for the CDR3 is TGTGCCTGGAGTGGTTACAATGAGCAGTTCTTC. Amino acid sequence: CAWSGYNEQFF.

CDR3 sequence reads: CSVCRGDYGYTF. CDR3 DNA sequence: TGCAGCGTTTGTAGGGGGGACTATGGCTACACCTTC. The rearrangement joins TRBV29-1 to TRBJ1-2, with D perhaps TRBD1 (6 bases). Germline CDR1 SQVTM, CDR2 ANQGSEA. This CDR3 region has 12 residues. V dropped 5 bases and J dropped 3 bases, with 10 bases sitting between them.

The table lists this clone with a count of one. V usage is TRBV6-1 and J usage is TRBJ1-2, with D unclear. Trimming took 7 bases from V and 4 from J, leaving 13 bases between them. CDR1 is MNHNS and CDR2 is SASEGT in the germline V gene. The CDR3 extends over 13 amino acids. The CDR3 protein is CASKEEVFYGYTF. The CDR3 DNA reads as TGTGCCAGCAAGGAGGAGGTTTTCTATGGCTACACCTTC.

To note about this clone: Other DNA sequences of this sample code for an identical CDR3. The chain combines TRBV9 with TRBJ2-5, with D perhaps matching TRBD1 (5 bases). V was clipped by 0 bases and J by 1 base, with 7 bases between them. Germline V gene lookup returns CDR1 SGDLS and CDR2 YYNGEE. CDR3 length: 14 residues. The CDR3 here is CASSVGQGQETQYF. CDR3 bases: TGTGCCAGCAGCGTAGGTCAGGGCCAAGAGACCCAGTACTTC.

V is TRBV10-1 and J is TRBJ1-5; tentative D call: TRBD1 (5 bases). In germline, CDR1 is WNHNN, CDR2 SYGVQD (reference sequence). CDR3 length equals 20 residues. V lost 0 bases, J lost 0 bases, and 21 bases lay in between. The DNA of the CDR3 is TGCGCCAGCAGTGAGTCGATCGGGGACCCCACCCCCTTTAGCAATCAGCCCCAGCATTTT. Its translation: CASSESIGDPTPFSNQPQHF.